A selection of T cell receptor beta chains follows, all from one sample in a study of shared clonotypes between healthy human individuals. The table came from immunoSEQ multiplex PCR; TCRdb's copy has only in-frame clones and leaves some out. The data contain more than 2 million clones, around 95% of them singletons. The sequenced sample consisted of naive CD4+ T cells sorted from blood. The source of these receptors is a man younger than 35 in good health. The CDR3 runs from the conserved cysteine through the conserved F or W. A D gene is named only where the DNA matches it firmly. Size values are once, few and many counts, or a class for expanded clones, and some rows have none.

>TRBV7-2|TRBD1|once|TRBJ1-5
TGTGCCAGCAGCTTAGTAGAAGGGGGCCAGCAGCCCCAGCATTTT
CASSLVEGGQQPQHF
>TRBV30|-|-|TRBJ1-1
TGTGCCTGGAGTGGGAACAGGGAAGCTTTCTTT
CAWSGNREAFF
>TRBV5-1|-|-|TRBJ2-5
TGCGCCAGCAGCTTGGTCCCGGACCAAGAGACCCAGTACTTC
CASSLVPDQETQYF
>TRBV10-3|-|-|TRBJ1-2
TGTGCCATCAGCCGGGAGCCGGAGTCCTATGGCTACACCTTC
CAISREPESYGYTF
>TRBV9|-|-|TRBJ2-1
TGTGCCAGCAGCCCCTGGGCCGAAGAAGGTGAGCAGTTCTTC
CASSPWAEEGEQFF
>TRBV7-2|-|few|TRBJ1-6
TGTGCCAGCAGCCCCGTGACGGGGCTCGGAATCGGTTCACCCCTCCACTTT
CASSPVTGLGIGSPLHF
>TRBV12-5|-|once|TRBJ2-1
TGTGCTAGTGGTTTGAGGTCCTGGGGTCATCGAAGTTACAATGAGCAGTTCTTC
CASGLRSWGHRSYNEQFF
>TRBV19|-|-|TRBJ2-1
TGTGCCAGTAGGTCGGAGCGCTTATATCTTAATGAGCAGTTCTTC
CASRSERLYLNEQFF
>TRBV5-4|TRBD1|-|TRBJ1-2
TGTGCCAGCAGCCTGGACGGGACAGGGGGCTACACCTTC
CASSLDGTGGYTF
>TRBV19|-|-|TRBJ1-5
TGTGCCAGTAGTCTCCCAAATCAGCCCCAGCATTTT
CASSLPNQPQHF
>TRBV10-1|TRBD1|-|TRBJ2-1
TGCGCCAGCAGTGAGAAGTTTACAGGGGCCAATGAGCAGTTCTTC
CASSEKFTGANEQFF
>TRBV29-1|TRBD2|-|TRBJ2-3
TGCAGCGTGAAGCGGGAGGGCCACACAGATACGCAGTATTTT
CSVKREGHTDTQYF
>TRBV9|TRBD2|-|TRBJ2-1
TGTGCCAGCAGCCCTCGGCTAGCGGGAGGACACACTGAGCAGTTCTTC
CASSPRLAGGHTEQFF
>TRBV10-3|TRBD1|-|TRBJ1-2
TGTGCCATCAGTGCCGACAGGGTCTATGGCTACACCTTC
CAISADRVYGYTF
>TRBV4-1|TRBD2|-|TRBJ2-3
TGCGCCAGCAGCCAAGGCGGTTGGGGCGGGGGGGAGAAAGATACGCAGTATTTT
CASSQGGWGGGEKDTQYF